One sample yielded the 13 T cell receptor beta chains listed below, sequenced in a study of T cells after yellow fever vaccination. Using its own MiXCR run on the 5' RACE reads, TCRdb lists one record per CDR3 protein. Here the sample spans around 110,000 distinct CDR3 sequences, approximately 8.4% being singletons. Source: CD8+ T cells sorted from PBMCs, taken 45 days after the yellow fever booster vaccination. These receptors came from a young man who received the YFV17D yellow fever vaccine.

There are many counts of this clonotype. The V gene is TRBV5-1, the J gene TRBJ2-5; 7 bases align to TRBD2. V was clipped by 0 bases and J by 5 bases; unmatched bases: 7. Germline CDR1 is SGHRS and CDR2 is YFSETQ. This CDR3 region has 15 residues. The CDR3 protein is CASSLGVTSSETQYF. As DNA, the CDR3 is TGCGCCAGCAGCTTGGGCGTGACTAGCTCTGAGACCCAGTACTTC.

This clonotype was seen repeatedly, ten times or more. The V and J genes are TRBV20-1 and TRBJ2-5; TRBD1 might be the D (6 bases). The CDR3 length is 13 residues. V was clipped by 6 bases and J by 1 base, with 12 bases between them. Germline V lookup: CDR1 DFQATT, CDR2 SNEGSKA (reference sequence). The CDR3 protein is CSAIGQLQETQYF. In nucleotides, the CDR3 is TGCAGTGCCATAGGACAGCTCCAAGAGACCCAGTACTTC.

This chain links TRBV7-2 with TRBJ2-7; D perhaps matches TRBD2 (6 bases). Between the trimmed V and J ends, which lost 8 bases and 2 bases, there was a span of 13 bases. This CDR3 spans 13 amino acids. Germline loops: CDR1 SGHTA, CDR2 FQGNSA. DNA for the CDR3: TGTGCCAGCCTCGGAGGGGCCGCCTACGAGCAGTACTTC. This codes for CASLGGAAYEQYF.

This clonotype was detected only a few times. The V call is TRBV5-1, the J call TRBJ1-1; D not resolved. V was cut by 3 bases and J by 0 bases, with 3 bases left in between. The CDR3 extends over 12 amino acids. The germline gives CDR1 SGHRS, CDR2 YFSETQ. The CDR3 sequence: CASSSMNTEAFF. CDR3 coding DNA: TGCGCCAGCAGCTCGATGAACACTGAAGCTTTCTTT.

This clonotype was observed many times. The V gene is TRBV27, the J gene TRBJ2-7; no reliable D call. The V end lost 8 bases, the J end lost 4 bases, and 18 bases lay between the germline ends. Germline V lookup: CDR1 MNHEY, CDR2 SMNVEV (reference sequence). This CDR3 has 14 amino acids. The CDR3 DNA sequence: TGTGCCAGCCGTACCGGTGTAGTGGCTTACGAGCAGTACTTC. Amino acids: CASRTGVVAYEQYF.

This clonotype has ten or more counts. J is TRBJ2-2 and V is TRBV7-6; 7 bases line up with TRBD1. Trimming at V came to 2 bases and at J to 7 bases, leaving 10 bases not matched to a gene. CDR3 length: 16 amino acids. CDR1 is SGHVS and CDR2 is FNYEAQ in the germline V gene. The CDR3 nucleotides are TGTGCCAGCAGCTTACTGACAGGGTCCTGGGACGGGGAGCTGTTTTTT. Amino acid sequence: CASSLLTGSWDGELFF.

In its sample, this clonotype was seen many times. The CDR3 DNA is TGTGCCAGCAGTGTCCCCGTCGGAAGCTCCTACAATGAGCAGTTCTTC. Protein sequence: CASSVPVGSSYNEQFF. The chain couples TRBV27 to TRBJ2-1; D remains ambiguous. The V gene's germline CDR1 is MNHEY and CDR2 SMNVEV (reference sequence). This CDR3 has 16 amino acids. Trimming took off 5 bases at V and 0 bases at J, with 14 bases between the two ends.

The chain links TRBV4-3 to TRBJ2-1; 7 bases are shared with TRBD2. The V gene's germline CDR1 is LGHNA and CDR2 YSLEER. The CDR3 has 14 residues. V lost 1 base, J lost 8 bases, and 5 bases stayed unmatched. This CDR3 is CASSQVTAGYEQFF. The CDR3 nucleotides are TGCGCCAGCAGCCAAGTCACAGCGGGATATGAGCAGTTCTTC.

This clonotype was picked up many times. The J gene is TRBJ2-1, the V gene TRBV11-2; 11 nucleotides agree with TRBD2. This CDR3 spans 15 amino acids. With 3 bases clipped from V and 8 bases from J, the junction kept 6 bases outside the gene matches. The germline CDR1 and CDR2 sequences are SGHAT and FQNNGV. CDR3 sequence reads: CASSLGSGRAYEQFF. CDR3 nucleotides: TGTGCCAGCAGCTTGGGTAGCGGGAGGGCTTATGAGCAGTTCTTC.

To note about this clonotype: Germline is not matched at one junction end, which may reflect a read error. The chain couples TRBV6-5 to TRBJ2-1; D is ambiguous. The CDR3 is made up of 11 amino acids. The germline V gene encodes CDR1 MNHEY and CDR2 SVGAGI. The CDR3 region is CANSYSNEQFF. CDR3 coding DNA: TGTGCCAACAGTTACTCGAATGAGCAGTTCTTC.

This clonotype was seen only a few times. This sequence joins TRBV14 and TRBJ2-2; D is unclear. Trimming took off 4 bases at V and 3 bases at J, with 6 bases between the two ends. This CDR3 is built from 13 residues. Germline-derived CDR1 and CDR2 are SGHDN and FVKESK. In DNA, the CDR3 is TGTGCCAGCAGCCCGGAGTACACCGGGGAGCTGTTTTTT. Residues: CASSPEYTGELFF.

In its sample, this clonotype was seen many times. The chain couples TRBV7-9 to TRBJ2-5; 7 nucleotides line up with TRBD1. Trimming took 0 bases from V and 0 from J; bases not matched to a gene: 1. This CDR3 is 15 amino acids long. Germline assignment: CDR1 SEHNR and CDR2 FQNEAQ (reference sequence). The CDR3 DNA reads TGTGCCAGCAGCTTAGCGACAGGGTACCAAGAGACCCAGTACTTC. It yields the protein CASSLATGYQETQYF. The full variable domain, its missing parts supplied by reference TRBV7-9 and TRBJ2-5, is DTGVSQNPRHKITKRGQNVTFRCDPISEHNRLYWYRQTLGQGPEFLTYFQNEAQLEKSRLLSDRFSAERPKGSFSTLEIQRTEQGDSAMYLCASSLATGYQETQYFGPGTRLLVL.

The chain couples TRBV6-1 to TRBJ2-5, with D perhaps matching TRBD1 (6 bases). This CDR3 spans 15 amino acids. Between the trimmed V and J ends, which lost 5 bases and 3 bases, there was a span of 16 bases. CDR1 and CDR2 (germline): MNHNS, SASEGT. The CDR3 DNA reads TGTGCCAGCAGTAAATCCCCACAGGGTAAAGAGACCCAGTACTTC. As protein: CASSKSPQGKETQYF.